This is a list of T cell receptor beta chains from one sample in a study of T-cell reconstitution after alpha-beta-depleted transplantation in children. TCRdb re-derived calls from the PCR reads in MiXCR, one entry per CDR3 protein. In the table there are approximately 230,000 distinct CDR3 sequences, more than 20% of which are singletons. The sequencing used PBMCs, mostly from graft donor cells, collected 360 days after TCRalphabeta/CD19-depleted stem cell transplant. The receptors stem from a female patient between 2 and 15 years old who had a stem cell transplant for congenital amegakaryocytic thrombocytopenia, so the T cells may come from the graft donor. CDR3s include the opening cysteine and the closing phenylalanine or tryptophan. The D gene is left open where the match is weak. Size values are once, few and many counts, or a class for expanded clones, and some rows have none.

V gene	D gene	clone size	J gene	CDR3 DNA	CDR3 protein
TRBV2	TRBD1	few	TRBJ2-3	TGTGCCAGCAGCATAACTCCGGACAGGGAAGGAGATACGCAGTATTTT	CASSITPDREGDTQYF
TRBV4-3	-	-	TRBJ2-3	TGCGCCAGCAGCCAAGATCGAGGACTTCCCACAGATACGCAGTATTTT	CASSQDRGLPTDTQYF
TRBV11-2	TRBD1	-	TRBJ2-5	TGTGCCAGCAGCTTAGATCTATCGGACAGGGTAGGATTAGAGACCCAGTACTTC	CASSLDLSDRVGLETQYF
TRBV11-1	-	many	TRBJ2-1	TGTGCCAGCAGCTTAGGGGTGTGGGAGCTCTACAATGAGCAGTTCTTC	CASSLGVWELYNEQFF
TRBV19	TRBD1	-	TRBJ1-5	TGTGCCAGTGGGGACAGGGGCTTCCGAAATCAGCCCCAGCATTTT	CASGDRGFRNQPQHF
TRBV5-1	-	-	TRBJ2-1	TGCGCCAGCAGCTTGCGGCTAGCGAGCTCCTACAATGAGCAGTTCTTC	CASSLRLASSYNEQFF
TRBV4-3	TRBD1	-	TRBJ2-7	TGCGCCAGCAGCCAAGGAAGACAGGGTTCTCCCTACGAGCAGTACTTC	CASSQGRQGSPYEQYF
TRBV28	-	many	TRBJ2-5	TGTGCCAGCAGTTCCCAACTGGGGTACCAAGAGACCCAGTACTTC	CASSSQLGYQETQYF
TRBV18	-	-	TRBJ1-6	TGTGCCAGCTCACGTACAGGGAGCTCCTATAATTCACCCCTCCACTTT	CASSRTGSSYNSPLHF
TRBV20-1	-	-	TRBJ2-1	TGCAGTGCTAGTTCCGGGAGTTCGGGATACAATGAGCAGTTCTTC	CSASSGSSGYNEQFF
TRBV7-8	TRBD1	-	TRBJ1-1	TGTGCCAGCAGCTACTCCCGGGACAGGGATGAAGCTTTCTTT	CASSYSRDRDEAFF
TRBV20-1	TRBD2	-	TRBJ2-5	TGCAGTGCATGGCTAGCGGGAGGGCTCCAAGAGACCCAGTACTTC	CSAWLAGGLQETQYF
TRBV14	TRBD2	-	TRBJ2-1	TGTGCCAGCGCCCGGACTAGCGGGGGAGGGTACAATGAGCAGTTCTTC	CASARTSGGGYNEQFF
TRBV28	TRBD1	-	TRBJ1-4	TGTGCCAGCGCGGTTCTTGGGACAGGGGATGAAAAACTGTTTTTT	CASAVLGTGDEKLFF
TRBV5-1	-	-	TRBJ2-3	TGCGCCAGCAGCTTTACACGGGCAGATACGCAGTATTTT	CASSFTRADTQYF
TRBV6-1	-	few	TRBJ1-1	TGTGCCAGCAATAAGGGAGGGAGTGAAGCTTTCTTT	CASNKGGSEAFF
TRBV7-8	-	-	TRBJ1-1	TGTGCCAGCAGCTTAGTTCAGAACACTGAAGCTTTCTTT	CASSLVQNTEAFF
TRBV30	-	-	TRBJ2-3	TGTGCCTGGAGTGTAACCAGCTCCAGCACAGATACGCAGTATTTT	CAWSVTSSSTDTQYF
TRBV29-1	TRBD2	-	TRBJ2-7	TGCAGCGTTGAACCTAGCGGGAGTGTCGAGCAGTACTTC	CSVEPSGSVEQYF
TRBV12-3/TRBV12-4	TRBD1	few	TRBJ1-2	TGTGCCAGCAGCGGGGACAGCAGCTATGGCTACACCTTC	CASSGDSSYGYTF
TRBV11-2	TRBD2	-	TRBJ2-2	TGTGCCAGCAGCAGCCTACTAGCGGGGTTCACCGGGGAGCTGTTTTTT	CASSSLLAGFTGELFF
TRBV30	-	-	TRBJ2-3	TGTGCCTGGAGCTCTGGAGATACGCAGTATTTT	CAWSSGDTQYF
TRBV18	TRBD2	few	TRBJ2-1	TGTGCCAGCTCACCAAGTGCTAGCGGGGGTACCAATGAGCAGTTCTTC	CASSPSASGGTNEQFF
TRBV7-6	-	-	TRBJ1-3	TGTGCCAGCAGCTTAGCTCGCGGGGCTGGAAACACCATATATTTT	CASSLARGAGNTIYF
TRBV5-1	TRBD1	few	TRBJ1-1	TGCGCCAGCAGCTTGGAGGGACAGGGCCCTGAAGCTTTCTTT	CASSLEGQGPEAFF
TRBV28	TRBD1	-	TRBJ2-6	TGTGCCAGCAGTTTCGCGGACAGGGTGGCTGGGGCCAACGTCCTGACTTTC	CASSFADRVAGANVLTF
TRBV12-3/TRBV12-4	-	-	TRBJ1-4	TGTGCCAGCAGACCCCGGGCGGGGGGGAGTGAAAAACTGTTTTTT	CASRPRAGGSEKLFF
TRBV12-3/TRBV12-4	TRBD1	few	TRBJ2-5	TGTGCCAGCAGTCCGAGGACAGGGGGAGAGACCCAGTACTTC	CASSPRTGGETQYF
TRBV5-1	TRBD1	-	TRBJ1-3	TGCGCCAGCAGTTCAACCGGGACAGGAGCTCGAAACACCATATATTTT	CASSSTGTGARNTIYF
TRBV6-1	-	-	TRBJ1-1	TGTGCCAGCAGTGAAGATTTCGGATCAGGGGAAGCTTTCTTT	CASSEDFGSGEAFF
TRBV4-3	-	-	TRBJ2-5	TGCGCCAGCAGCCAAGGGCTTACACACCAAGAGACCCAGTACTTC	CASSQGLTHQETQYF
TRBV4-1	-	-	TRBJ1-4	TGCGCCAGCAGCCAAGATAGTTTTTTACAGGATGAAAAACTGTTTTTT	CASSQDSFLQDEKLFF
TRBV7-9	-	few	TRBJ1-2	TGTGCCAGCAGCTTATCGGACCAGAGCTATGGCTACACCTTC	CASSLSDQSYGYTF
TRBV29-1	-	few	TRBJ1-2	TGCAGCGTTGGGTTCCAGACCCCCACGAGGCCTGGCTACACCTTC	CSVGFQTPTRPGYTF
TRBV10-3	-	-	TRBJ2-1	TGTGCCATCAGTGAGGTACAGGGTCGTTACAATGAGCAGTTCTTC	CAISEVQGRYNEQFF
TRBV27	-	few	TRBJ2-7	TGTGCCAGCAGTTTACCCGGGCGGCCCTCCTACGAGCAGTACTTC	CASSLPGRPSYEQYF
TRBV20-1	TRBD2	few	TRBJ2-2	TGCAGTGCTGCCGATCGGGGGGGCCCGAACACCGGGGAGCTGTTTTTT	CSAADRGGPNTGELFF
TRBV5-1	TRBD1	once	TRBJ2-3	TGCGCCAGCATTCCCACCGGGACAGCCACAGATACGCAGTATTTT	CASIPTGTATDTQYF
TRBV6-5	-	few	TRBJ1-4	TGTGCCAGCAGTTGGGGGGTTGCTGGTGAAAAACTGTTTTTT	CASSWGVAGEKLFF
TRBV12-3/TRBV12-4	-	few	TRBJ1-1	TGTGCCAGCAGTCGTTTTCGAGGACAAAAGAACACTGAAGCTTTCTTT	CASSRFRGQKNTEAFF
TRBV4-3	-	few	TRBJ2-7	TGCGCCAGCAGCCAAGATACGGATACAGCCTACGAGCAGTACTTC	CASSQDTDTAYEQYF
TRBV20-1	-	-	TRBJ2-7	TGCAGTGCCACCCCCCCAACCGTAGGCGAGCAGTACTTC	CSATPPTVGEQYF
TRBV24-1	-	-	TRBJ2-2	TGTGCCACCAGTTGGTCTCAGGGATACACCGGGGAGCTGTTTTTT	CATSWSQGYTGELFF
TRBV5-5	-	-	TRBJ1-3	TGTGCCAGCAGCTTGGCAGAGCATTCAGGAAACACCATATATTTT	CASSLAEHSGNTIYF
TRBV13	TRBD2	few	TRBJ2-1	TGTGCCAGCAGCCCGCAGGGACTAGCGGGGAACAATGAGCAGTTCTTC	CASSPQGLAGNNEQFF
TRBV20-1	TRBD2	few	TRBJ2-1	TGCAGTGCTAGGGCGGCCAGCGGGGACTACAATGAGCAGTTCTTC	CSARAASGDYNEQFF
TRBV2	-	many	TRBJ1-4	TGTGCCAGCAGTGAAGACATCCGACTTGTGAGGAAGGGATTGGGTGAAAAACTGTTTTTT	CASSEDIRLVRKGLGEKLFF
TRBV6-5	-	few	TRBJ2-5	TGTGCCAGCAGTTACAGGGACGGGCAAGAGACCCAGTACTTC	CASSYRDGQETQYF
TRBV3-1	TRBD2	few	TRBJ2-3	TGTGCCAGCAGCCAAGTAACTAGCGGGGAGGATACGCAGTATTTT	CASSQVTSGEDTQYF
TRBV28	-	few	TRBJ1-5	TGTGCCAGCAGCCATCATCAGCCCCAGCATTTT	CASSHHQPQHF
TRBV12-3/TRBV12-4	-	few	TRBJ1-3	TGTGCCAGCAGTTTAGCGTGGCAAGACCTCTCTGGAAACACCATATATTTT	CASSLAWQDLSGNTIYF
TRBV12-3/TRBV12-4	-	-	TRBJ2-7	TGTGCCAGCATTGCAGGGGGAGGAGGCGAGCAGTACTTC	CASIAGGGGEQYF
TRBV5-1	TRBD2	many	TRBJ2-3	TGCGCCAGCAGCTTGTCTAGCGGTGGGATTACAGATACGCAGTATTTT	CASSLSSGGITDTQYF